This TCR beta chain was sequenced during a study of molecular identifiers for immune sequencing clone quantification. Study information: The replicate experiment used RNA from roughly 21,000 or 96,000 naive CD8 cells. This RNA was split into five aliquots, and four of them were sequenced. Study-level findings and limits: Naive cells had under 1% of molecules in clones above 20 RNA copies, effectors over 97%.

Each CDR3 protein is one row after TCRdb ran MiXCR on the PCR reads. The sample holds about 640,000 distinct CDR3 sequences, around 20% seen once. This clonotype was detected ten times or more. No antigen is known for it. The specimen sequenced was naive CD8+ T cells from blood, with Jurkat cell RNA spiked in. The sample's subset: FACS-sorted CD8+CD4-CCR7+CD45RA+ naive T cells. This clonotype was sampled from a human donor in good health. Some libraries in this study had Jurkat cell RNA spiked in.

In DNA, the CDR3 is TGTGCCAGCAGTGAGCCGGGACCAAATTGGGAAGCTTTCTTT. Translating gives CASSEPGPNWEAFF. The rearrangement uses TRBV6-1 and TRBJ1-1; D perhaps matches TRBD1 (5 bases). The CDR3 extends over 14 amino acids. Germline V lookup: CDR1 MNHNS, CDR2 SASEGT. Between the trimmed V and J ends, which lost 3 bases and 8 bases, there was a span of 16 bases.